The next 20 T cell receptor beta chains were all read from a single sample in a study of shared clonotypes between healthy human individuals. The table came from immunoSEQ multiplex PCR; TCRdb's copy has only in-frame clones and leaves some out. The data show about 1.5 million clones, with under 99% seen just once and about 0.4% held by the top ten. Specimen: naive CD4+ T cells sorted from blood. Noted subset: CD45RA+ positively selected. These receptor sequences come from a man between 25 and 39 years old in good health.

The chain employs TRBV5-4 and TRBJ1-1, with D tentatively TRBD1 (5 bases). There are 15 residues in the CDR3. Germline-derived CDR1 and CDR2 are SGHNT and YYREEE (reference sequence). Between the trimmed V and J ends, which lost 3 bases and 6 bases, there was a span of 18 bases. This CDR3 is CASSSPDRKVPEAFF. In DNA, the CDR3 is TGTGCCAGCAGCTCTCCAGACAGAAAGGTTCCTGAAGCTTTCTTT.

The J gene is TRBJ2-1, the V gene TRBV5-1; 9 nucleotides align to TRBD2. The trim removed 4 bases at V and 3 bases at J, leaving 5 bases unmatched. The CDR3 loop spans 15 amino acids. The germline gives CDR1 SGHRS, CDR2 YFSETQ. As DNA, the CDR3 is TGCGCCAGCAGCAATAGCGGGAGAGACTACAATGAGCAGTTCTTC. Translation: CASSNSGRDYNEQFF.

This clone has a single count. The V and J genes are TRBV28 and TRBJ2-7, with D possibly called TRBD1 or TRBD2 (5 bases each). Deletions cut 6 bases from V and 4 bases from J, with 16 bases between. The CDR3 is made up of 14 amino acids. Germline values: CDR1 MDHEN, CDR2 SYDVKM. CDR3 coding DNA: TGTGCCAGCAGCTTCTCCGGGACCATTTACGAGCAGTACTTC. It specifies CASSFSGTIYEQYF.

The chain couples TRBV30 to TRBJ2-3; 8 bases map to TRBD1. The ends lost 6 bases at V and 3 bases at J; junction bases unmatched: 8. The germline CDR1 and CDR2 sequences are GTSNPN and SVGIG (reference sequence). The CDR3 loop spans 14 amino acids. The CDR3 is CACPDRGSTDTQYF. DNA for the CDR3: TGTGCCTGTCCAGACAGGGGTTCGACAGATACGCAGTATTTT. The variable domain in full, completed from reference TRBV30 and TRBJ2-3, reads SQTIHQWPATLVQPVGSPLSLECTVEGTSNPNLYWYRQAAGRGLQLLFYSVGIGQISSEVPQNLSASRPQDRQFILSSKKLLLSDSGFYLCACPDRGSTDTQYFGPGTRLTVL.

The chain uses TRBV7-9 and TRBJ2-1, with 9 bases lining up with TRBD1. The CDR3 is 15 residues long. J was trimmed by 6 bases and V by 4 bases; bases with no gene match: 7. Germline loops: CDR1 SEHNR, CDR2 FQNEAQ (reference sequence). In DNA, the CDR3 is TGTGCCAGCAGCTCGGGGTGGGACAGGGTCAATGAGCAGTTCTTC. Translating gives CASSSGWDRVNEQFF.

For this clone: Other DNA sequences in the same sample also yield this CDR3. This chain's CDR3 is CASSLVTGNTIYF. The CDR3 coding sequence is TGTGCCAGCAGCTTAGTTACTGGAAACACCATATATTTT. The chain joins TRBV11-2 to TRBJ1-3; no definite D call. This CDR3 is 13 amino acids long. Deletions cut 1 base from V and 2 bases from J, with 3 bases between. Germline V gene sequence: CDR1 SGHAT, CDR2 FQNNGV.

This chain links TRBV7-2 with TRBJ2-1, with 12 bases aligning to TRBD2. The CDR3 is made up of 19 amino acids. The ends lost 1 base at V and 1 base at J; junction bases unmatched: 8. Germline loops: CDR1 SGHTA, CDR2 FQGNSA. DNA of the CDR3: TGTGCCAGCAGCTTAGGACTAGCGGGAGAAGGGAGGTCCTACAATGAGCAGTTCTTC. It encodes CASSLGLAGEGRSYNEQFF. Based on the CDR3 plus reference TRBV7-2 and TRBJ2-1, the full variable domain is GAGVSQSPSNKVTEKGKDVELRCDPISGHTALYWYRQSLGQGLEFLIYFQGNSAPDKSGLPSDRFSAERTGGSVSTLTIQRTQQEDSAVYLCASSLGLAGEGRSYNEQFFGPGTRLTVL.

About this clone itself: The same CDR3 also results from other DNA sequences found in this sample. The CDR3 DNA is TGTGCCAGTAGTAGAACAGGGGGCTACGAGCAGTACTTC. It codes for CASSRTGGYEQYF. The chain has TRBV19 and TRBJ2-7; 8 nucleotides agree with TRBD1. There are 13 residues in the CDR3. Germline V gives CDR1 LNHDA, CDR2 SQIVND (reference sequence). The V and J ends lost 4 bases and 3 bases, in that order; junction bases with no gene match: 2.

In the case of this clone: The identical CDR3 is also encoded by other nucleotide sequences in the sample. The rearrangement uses TRBV5-1 and TRBJ1-1, with 8 bases aligning to TRBD1. This CDR3 is 14 amino acids long. Germline CDR1 and CDR2: SGHRS and YFSETQ. V gave up 1 base and J gave up 3 bases; unmatched junction bases: 2. The CDR3 sequence: CASSLLQGDTEAFF. The DNA of the CDR3 is TGCGCCAGCAGCTTGCTACAGGGGGACACTGAAGCTTTCTTT.

The chain combines TRBV7-2 with TRBJ1-1; the match to TRBD1 covers 10 bases. This CDR3 has 14 residues. The junction had 3 bases not matched to a gene; V was cut back by 5 bases and J by 3 bases. Germline V gene lookup returns CDR1 SGHTA and CDR2 FQGNSA. The CDR3 DNA reads TGTGCCAGCAGCCGACAGGGGGCGGACACTGAAGCTTTCTTT. Its protein product is CASSRQGADTEAFF.

V is TRBV28 and J is TRBJ2-2; 9 nucleotides align to TRBD2. Germline CDR1 MDHEN, CDR2 SYDVKM. V was clipped by 7 bases and J by 5 bases; unmatched bases: 11. The CDR3 is made up of 16 amino acids. In DNA form, the CDR3 reads TGTGCCAGCATAAAGGCGGGAGGGCCGGGAACCGGGGAGCTGTTTTTT. The encoded protein is CASIKAGGPGTGELFF. The variable domain in full, completed from reference TRBV28 and TRBJ2-2, reads DVKVTQSSRYLVKRTGEKVFLECVQDMDHENMFWYRQDPGLGLRLIYFSYDVKMKEKGDIPEGYSVSREKKERFSLILESASTNQTSMYLCASIKAGGPGTGELFFGEGSRLTVL.

The V and J genes are TRBV5-1 and TRBJ1-1; possibly TRBD1 for D (5 bases). Germline V gives CDR1 SGHRS, CDR2 YFSETQ. The CDR3 has 14 amino acids. The germline V and J ends were trimmed by 0 bases and 4 bases, with 10 bases remaining between them. This CDR3 is CASSLDRHGTEAFF. The CDR3 DNA is TGCGCCAGCAGCTTGGACAGGCATGGCACTGAAGCTTTCTTT. The full variable domain, in which reference TRBV5-1 and TRBJ1-1 provide the parts outside the CDR3, is KAGVTQTPRYLIKTRGQQVTLSCSPISGHRSVSWYQQTPGQGLQFLFEYFSETQRNKGNFPGRFSGRQFSNSRSEMNVSTLELGDSALYLCASSLDRHGTEAFFGQGTRLTVV.

The chain carries TRBV28 and TRBJ2-1, with 9 nucleotides matching TRBD1. From germline, CDR1 is MDHEN and CDR2 SYDVKM. The CDR3 is 13 residues long. After removal of 7 bases from V and 8 bases from J, the junction contained 6 bases not matched to a gene. The CDR3: CASNRDRDHEQFF. Here the CDR3 DNA reads TGTGCCAGCAACCGGGACAGGGACCATGAGCAGTTCTTC. Combining the CDR3 with reference TRBV28 and TRBJ2-1 gives the whole variable domain DVKVTQSSRYLVKRTGEKVFLECVQDMDHENMFWYRQDPGLGLRLIYFSYDVKMKEKGDIPEGYSVSREKKERFSLILESASTNQTSMYLCASNRDRDHEQFFGPGTRLTVL.

The genes are TRBV19 and TRBJ1-2; possible D gene TRBD1, 6 bases. Germline values: CDR1 LNHDA, CDR2 SQIVND (reference sequence). Trimming stripped 5 bases from V and 4 bases from J, with 14 bases between. CDR3 length equals 14 residues. The CDR3 loop reads CASSQYPGAYGYTF. CDR3 sequence (DNA): TGTGCCAGTAGTCAGTATCCAGGGGCCTATGGCTACACCTTC.

This rearrangement joins TRBV7-2 to TRBJ2-5, with 13 positions matching TRBD2. With V trimmed by 4 bases and J by 2 bases, 13 bases remained unmatched. The CDR3 covers 19 residues. Germline CDR1 is SGHTA and CDR2 is FQGNSA. Here the CDR3 reads CASSSASLAGGPIQETQYF. The CDR3 region has the DNA TGTGCCAGCAGCTCGGCATCACTAGCGGGAGGGCCTATTCAAGAGACCCAGTACTTC. The variable domain in full, with the rest retrieved from reference TRBV7-2 and TRBJ2-5, is GAGVSQSPSNKVTEKGKDVELRCDPISGHTALYWYRQSLGQGLEFLIYFQGNSAPDKSGLPSDRFSAERTGGSVSTLTIQRTQQEDSAVYLCASSSASLAGGPIQETQYFGPGTRLLVL.

This chain joins TRBV6-5 and TRBJ1-2; TRBD1 aligns across 8 bases. The CDR3 runs to 13 residues. Germline assignment: CDR1 MNHEY and CDR2 SVGAGI. V trimming: 6 bases; J trimming: 3 bases; junction bases outside the gene matches: 3. This CDR3 reads CASSRDRHYGYTF. CDR3 DNA: TGTGCCAGCAGCCGGGACAGGCACTATGGCTACACCTTC.

The chain recombines TRBV2 with TRBJ2-7, with TRBD1 as a possible D gene (5 bases). Germline V lookup: CDR1 SNHLY, CDR2 FYNNEI. This CDR3 region has 12 residues. The V end lost 6 bases, the J end lost 3 bases, and 9 bases lay between the germline ends. The CDR3 loop reads CASRDINYEQYF. The CDR3, as DNA: TGTGCCAGCAGGGACATCAACTACGAGCAGTACTTC.

This clone was counted between two and nine times. The gene calls are TRBV6-5 and TRBJ2-7; D might be TRBD2 (6 bases). V dropped 5 bases and J dropped 3 bases, with 11 bases sitting between them. Germline V lookup: CDR1 MNHEY, CDR2 SVGAGI. This CDR3 contains 13 residues. The CDR3 bases are TGTGCCAGCAGTGCGGGACGCCGCTACGAGCAGTACTTC. Protein product: CASSAGRRYEQYF.

This rearrangement joins TRBV9 to TRBJ1-2, with 8 bases aligning to TRBD1. The CDR3 is 16 residues long. In germline, CDR1 is SGDLS, CDR2 YYNGEE. V lost 0 bases, J lost 0 bases, and 4 bases stayed unmatched. CDR3 sequence (DNA): TGTGCCAGCAGCGTAGAGATGGGACAGGCTAACTATGGCTACACCTTC. Amino acid sequence: CASSVEMGQANYGYTF.

The count of this clone is one. CDR3 sequence: CASSFRTAGLFTMSYTF. Here the CDR3 DNA reads TGTGCCAGCAGCTTCCGGACAGCCGGTTTGTTCACTATGAGCTACACCTTC. J is TRBJ1-2 and V is TRBV5-6, with TRBD1 as a possible D gene (6 bases). Trimming shortened V by 2 bases and J by 9 bases, and 26 bases separated the two germline ends. The CDR3 runs to 17 residues. Germline V gene lookup returns CDR1 SGHDT and CDR2 YYEEEE.